What follows are 14 T cell receptor beta chains derived from one specimen sequenced in a study of T cell repertoires in cytomegalovirus infection. No antigen is known for these receptors. TCRdb reprocessed the reads with MiXCR, giving one entry per CDR3 protein. Of roughly 800,000 distinct CDR3 sequences listed, approximately 32% are singletons. The sequences come from cultured CD8+ T cells from PBMCs, collected from culture after CMV antigen stimulation. The origin of the receptors is a human donor in good health (CMV status not recorded). Some clones in this sample may be carry-over from other donors' samples.

This sequence joins TRBV5-5 and TRBJ1-2, with D unresolved. Looked up from germline, CDR1 is SGHKS and CDR2 is YYEKEE (reference sequence). Deletions cut 1 base from V and 4 bases from J, with 14 bases between. The CDR3 length is 15 residues. CDR3 nucleotide sequence: TGTGCCAGCAGCTTGTTCCGGGTCGGGAGCTATGGCTACACCTTC. Encoded protein: CASSLFRVGSYGYTF.

The chain uses TRBV27 and TRBJ2-1; D call uncertain. Germline CDR1 is MNHEY and CDR2 is SMNVEV (reference sequence). This CDR3 region has 11 residues. Trimming removed 8 bases from V and 7 bases from J, with 9 bases in between. The CDR3 bases are TGTGCCAGCGGTGTGGGAAATGAGCAGTTCTTC. Residues: CASGVGNEQFF.

Ten or more counts support this clonotype. This chain connects TRBV12-3 or TRBV12-4 to TRBJ2-5; 7 nucleotides line up with TRBD2. V lost 7 bases, J lost 5 bases, and 19 bases stayed unmatched. The CDR3 consists of 17 residues. The CDR3 bases are TGTGCCAGCACCCCAGAGGGAGGGGTCCTTCCCGGGGAGACCCAGTACTTC. It specifies CASTPEGGVLPGETQYF.

To note about this clonotype: A much bigger clone sits one base away, suggesting this may be a read error. The rearrangement links TRBV5-5 to TRBJ1-5; unclear D gene. This CDR3 is built from 13 residues. CDR1 is SGHKS, CDR2 YYEKEE, per germline (reference sequence). The CDR3 sequence is CGSSLFDNQPQHF. CDR3 in DNA: TGTGGCAGCAGCTTGTTCGATAATCAGCCCCAGCATTTT.

The V gene is TRBV12-3 or TRBV12-4, the J gene TRBJ2-3, with TRBD2 identical over 8 bases. The trim removed 3 bases at V and 4 bases at J, leaving 6 bases unmatched. The CDR3 sequence is 15 residues long. CDR3 residues: CASSFDGGAPDTQYF. CDR3 DNA: TGTGCCAGCAGTTTCGACGGGGGGGCCCCAGATACGCAGTATTTT.

This chain joins TRBV6-2 or TRBV6-3 and TRBJ2-1; D possibly matches TRBD1 or TRBD2 (5 bases each). The V gene lost 6 bases and the J gene lost 4 bases, with 13 bases spanning the gap. This CDR3 comprises 14 residues. CDR1 and CDR2 (germline): MNHEY, SVGEGT. This CDR3 reads CASRSGPSYNEQFF. As DNA, the CDR3 is TGTGCCAGCAGGTCGGGACCGAGTTACAATGAGCAGTTCTTC.

This clonotype has just a few counts. A much larger clone differs from this one at a single base, so this may be a read error. This chain links TRBV7-9 with TRBJ2-7; 12 positions agree with TRBD1. Trimming at V came to 5 bases and at J to 6 bases, leaving 5 bases not matched to a gene. CDR1 is SEHNR and CDR2 is FQNEAQ in the germline V gene (reference sequence). The CDR3 totals 14 residues. The CDR3 nucleotides are TGTGCCAGCAGCCCCGGGACAGGGGGCTTCGAGCAGTACTTC. It encodes CASSPGTGGFEQYF.

This clonotype turned up a few times. The chain employs TRBV7-9 and TRBJ2-7; the match to TRBD2 covers 8 bases. The CDR3 loop spans 16 amino acids. Germline V gives CDR1 SEHNR, CDR2 FQNEAQ (reference sequence). J gave up 7 bases and V 3 bases, and 14 bases lay outside the gene matches. The CDR3 DNA is TGTGCCAGCAGCTTTGTCCTCGGTAGTCGGGAGGGGGAGCAGTACGTC. It translates to CASSFVLGSREGEQYV.

The chain has TRBV5-5 and TRBJ1-2; D remains ambiguous. Germline CDR1 reads SGHKS; CDR2 reads YYEKEE (reference sequence). This CDR3 has 16 amino acids. V was cut by 6 bases and J by 3 bases, with 21 bases left in between. The CDR3 region is CASNVPGPPGDYGYTF. In DNA, the CDR3 is TGTGCCAGCAACGTACCGGGCCCCCCCGGCGACTATGGCTACACCTTC.

The rearrangement joins TRBV7-2 to TRBJ2-7, with TRBD1 identical over 7 bases. From germline, CDR1 is SGHTA and CDR2 FQGNSA. The CDR3 consists of 15 residues. Trimming at V came to 4 bases and at J to 2 bases, leaving 8 bases not matched to a gene. CDR3 protein: CASSSSSTGTYEQYF. CDR3 bases: TGTGCCAGCAGCTCGAGCTCGACAGGGACCTACGAGCAGTACTTC.

The table lists this clonotype with a few counts. The gene calls are TRBV12-3 or TRBV12-4 and TRBJ2-3, with 12 bases fitting TRBD2. The CDR3 runs to 17 residues. Trimming removed 7 bases from V and 4 bases from J; junction bases left unmatched: 12. The CDR3 DNA follows: TGTGCCAGCATCCTAACCCGGACTAGCGGGGCGGCAGATACGCAGTATTTT. Translating gives CASILTRTSGAADTQYF.

This clonotype was seen more than once but under ten times. The chain carries TRBV6-2 or TRBV6-3 and TRBJ2-3; TRBD1 or TRBD2 may be the D gene (5 bases each). Germline V gene lookup returns CDR1 MNHEY and CDR2 SVGEGT. The CDR3 contains 19 residues. The V and J ends lost 5 bases and 4 bases respectively, with 28 bases between them. This CDR3 reads CASSQPIPGPTLRADTQYF. The CDR3 coding sequence is TGTGCCAGCAGTCAACCGATTCCGGGACCAACCCTAAGAGCAGATACGCAGTATTTT.

The chain links TRBV7-6 to TRBJ2-2; D remains ambiguous. Germline assignment: CDR1 SGHVS and CDR2 FNYEAQ. The CDR3 has 13 residues. V was cut by 5 bases and J by 6 bases, with 10 bases left in between. The CDR3 DNA follows: TGTGCCAGCAGCCCTCAGGTTCCCGGGGAGCTGTTTTTT. This encodes CASSPQVPGELFF.

Regarding this clonotype: Relative to the germline gene, one junction end is altered; a read error may explain this. The rearrangement links TRBV7-6 to TRBJ1-3, with D possibly being TRBD1 (5 bases). CDR3 length: 15 amino acids. CDR1 and CDR2 (germline): SGHVS, FNYEAQ. CDR3 sequence: CVSSLGGARFNTIYF. CDR3 nucleotide sequence: TGTGTCAGCAGCTTGGGCGGGGCGCGGTTTAACACCATATATTTT.